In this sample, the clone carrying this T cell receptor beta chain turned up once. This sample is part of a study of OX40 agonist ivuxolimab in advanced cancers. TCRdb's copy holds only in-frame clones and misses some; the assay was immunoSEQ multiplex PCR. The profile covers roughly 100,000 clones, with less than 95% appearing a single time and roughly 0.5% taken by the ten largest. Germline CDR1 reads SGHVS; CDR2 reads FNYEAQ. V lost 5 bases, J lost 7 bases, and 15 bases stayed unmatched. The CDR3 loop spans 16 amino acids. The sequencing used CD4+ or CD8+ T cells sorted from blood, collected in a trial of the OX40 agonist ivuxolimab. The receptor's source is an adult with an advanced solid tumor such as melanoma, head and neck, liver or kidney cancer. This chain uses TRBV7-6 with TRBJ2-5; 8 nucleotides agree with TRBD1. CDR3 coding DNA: TGTGCCAGCAGCCCTCGGCAGGGGGCCTTCCCGGGGACCCAGTACTTC. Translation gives CASSPRQGAFPGTQYF.